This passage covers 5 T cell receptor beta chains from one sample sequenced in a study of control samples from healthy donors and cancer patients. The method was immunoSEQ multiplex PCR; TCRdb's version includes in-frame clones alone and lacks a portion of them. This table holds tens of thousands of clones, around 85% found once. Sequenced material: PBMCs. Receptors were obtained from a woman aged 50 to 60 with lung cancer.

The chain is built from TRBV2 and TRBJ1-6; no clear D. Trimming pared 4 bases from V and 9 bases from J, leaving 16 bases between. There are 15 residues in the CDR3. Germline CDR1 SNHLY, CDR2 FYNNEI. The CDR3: CASSGGRALRSPLHF. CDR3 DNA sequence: TGTGCCAGCAGTGGAGGGCGGGCTTTGCGTTCACCCCTCCACTTT. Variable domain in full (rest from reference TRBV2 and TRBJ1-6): EPEVTQTPSHQVTQMGQEVILRCVPISNHLYFYWYRQILGQKVEFLVSFYNNEISEKSEIFDDQFSVERPDGSNFTLKIRSTKLEDSAMYFCASSGGRALRSPLHFGNGTRLTVT.

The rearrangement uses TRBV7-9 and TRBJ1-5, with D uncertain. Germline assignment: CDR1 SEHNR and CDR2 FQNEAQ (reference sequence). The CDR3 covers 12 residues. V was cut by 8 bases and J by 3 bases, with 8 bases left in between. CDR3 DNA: TGTGCCAGCGGGCAGAACAATCAGCCCCAGCATTTT. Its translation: CASGQNNQPQHF. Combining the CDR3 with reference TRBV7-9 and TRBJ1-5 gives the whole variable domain DTGVSQNPRHKITKRGQNVTFRCDPISEHNRLYWYRQTLGQGPEFLTYFQNEAQLEKSRLLSDRFSAERPKGSFSTLEIQRTEQGDSAMYLCASGQNNQPQHFGDGTRLSIL.

The CDR3 DNA sequence: TGTGCCAGCAGTGAAGAACAGGGAGGCGATCAGCCCCAGCATTTT. Translated, it gives CASSEEQGGDQPQHF. The chain couples TRBV6-1 to TRBJ1-5; possible D gene TRBD1, 6 bases. Trimming took off 1 base at V and 5 bases at J, with 12 bases between the two ends. Germline loops: CDR1 MNHNS, CDR2 SASEGT. The CDR3 is made up of 15 amino acids.

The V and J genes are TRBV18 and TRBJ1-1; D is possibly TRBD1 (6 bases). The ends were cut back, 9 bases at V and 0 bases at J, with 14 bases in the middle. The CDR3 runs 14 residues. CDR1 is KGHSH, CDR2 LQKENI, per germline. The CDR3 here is CASSKDSLNTEAFF. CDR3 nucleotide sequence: TGTGCCAGTTCTAAGGACAGTCTGAACACTGAAGCTTTCTTT.

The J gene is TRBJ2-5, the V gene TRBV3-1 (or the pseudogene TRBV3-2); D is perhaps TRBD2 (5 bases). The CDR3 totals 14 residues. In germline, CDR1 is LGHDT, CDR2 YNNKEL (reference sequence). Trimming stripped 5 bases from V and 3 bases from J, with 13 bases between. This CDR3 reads CASSFTDGEETQYF. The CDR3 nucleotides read TGTGCCAGCAGCTTCACGGACGGGGAAGAGACCCAGTACTTC.